This TCR beta chain was captured in a study of T-cell reconstitution after alpha-beta-depleted transplantation in children. Findings of the study overall: Some patients' high day-60 TCRbeta diversity was traced to surviving recipient T cells and thymic progenitors.

Unique molecular identifiers were incorporated into the prepared TCRbeta library. TCRdb processed the PCR reads anew with MiXCR; each CDR3 protein has one entry. The table lists around 440,000 distinct CDR3 sequences, roughly 10% of them singletons, with about 2.1% in the top ten. Trimming took 4 bases from V and 7 from J, leaving 9 bases between them. Germline V lookup: CDR1 SGHTA, CDR2 FQGNSA. This CDR3 is built from 12 residues. In its sample, this clonotype was seen many times. As yet, its antigen is unknown. The TCR was taken from a child aged 2 to 10 with inherited bone marrow failure, due to receive a stem cell transplant. The sequencing here drew on PBMCs, taken before TCRalphabeta/CD19-depleted stem cell transplant. The rearrangement links TRBV7-2 to TRBJ2-3; D unclear. The CDR3 DNA reads TGTGCCAGCAGCTCCCGACGAAATACGCAGTATTTT. Protein product: CASSSRRNTQYF.